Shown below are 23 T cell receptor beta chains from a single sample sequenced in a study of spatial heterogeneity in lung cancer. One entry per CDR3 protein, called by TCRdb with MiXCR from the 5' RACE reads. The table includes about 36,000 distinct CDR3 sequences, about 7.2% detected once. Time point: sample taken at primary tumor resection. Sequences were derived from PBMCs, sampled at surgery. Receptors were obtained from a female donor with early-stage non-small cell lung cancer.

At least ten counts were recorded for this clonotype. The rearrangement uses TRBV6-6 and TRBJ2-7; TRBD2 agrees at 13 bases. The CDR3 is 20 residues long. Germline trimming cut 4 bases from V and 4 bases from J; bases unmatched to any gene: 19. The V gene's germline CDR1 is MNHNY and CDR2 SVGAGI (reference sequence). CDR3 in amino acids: CASSSQLLPGLAGWVYEQYF. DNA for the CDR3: TGTGCCAGCAGTTCTCAACTCCTCCCGGGACTAGCGGGGTGGGTATACGAGCAGTACTTC.

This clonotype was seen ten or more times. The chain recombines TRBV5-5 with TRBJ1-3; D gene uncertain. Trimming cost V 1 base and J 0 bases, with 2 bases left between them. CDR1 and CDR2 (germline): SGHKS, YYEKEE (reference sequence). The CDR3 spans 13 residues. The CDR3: CASSLFSGNTIYF. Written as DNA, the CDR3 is TGTGCCAGCAGCTTGTTCTCTGGAAACACCATATATTTT.

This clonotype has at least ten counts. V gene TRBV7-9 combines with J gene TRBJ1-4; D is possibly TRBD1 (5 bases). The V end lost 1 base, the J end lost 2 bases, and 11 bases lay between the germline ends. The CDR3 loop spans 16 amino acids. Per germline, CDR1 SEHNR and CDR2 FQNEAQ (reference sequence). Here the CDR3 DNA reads TGTGCCAGCAGCTTAGGGCAGGGAGGCACTAATGAAAAACTGTTTTTT. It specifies CASSLGQGGTNEKLFF.

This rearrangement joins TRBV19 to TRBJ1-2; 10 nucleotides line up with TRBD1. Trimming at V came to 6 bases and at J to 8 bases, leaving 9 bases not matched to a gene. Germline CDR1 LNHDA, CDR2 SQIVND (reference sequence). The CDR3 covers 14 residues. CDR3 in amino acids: CASSIPGQGYGYTF. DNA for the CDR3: TGTGCCAGTAGCATCCCGGGACAGGGGTACGGCTACACCTTC.

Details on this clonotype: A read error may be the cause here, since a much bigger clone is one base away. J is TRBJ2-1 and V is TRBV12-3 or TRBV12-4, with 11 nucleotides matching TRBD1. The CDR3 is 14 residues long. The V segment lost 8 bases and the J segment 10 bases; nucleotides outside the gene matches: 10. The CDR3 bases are TGTGCCAGCGAGCCGGGACAGGGGGTCGGCGAGCAGTTCTTC. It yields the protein CASEPGQGVGEQFF.

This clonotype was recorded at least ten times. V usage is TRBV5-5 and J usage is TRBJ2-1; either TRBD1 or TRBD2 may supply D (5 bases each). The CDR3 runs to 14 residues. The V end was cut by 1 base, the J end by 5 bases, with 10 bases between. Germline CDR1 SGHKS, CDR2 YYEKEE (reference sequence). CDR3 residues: CASSLWLGDNEQFF. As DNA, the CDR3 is TGTGCCAGCAGCTTGTGGTTGGGGGACAATGAGCAGTTCTTC.

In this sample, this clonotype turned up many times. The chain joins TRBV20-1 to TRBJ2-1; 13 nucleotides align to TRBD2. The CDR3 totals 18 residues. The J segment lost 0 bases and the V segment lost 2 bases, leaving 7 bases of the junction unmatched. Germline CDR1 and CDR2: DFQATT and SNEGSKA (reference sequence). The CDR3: CSARPVTSGRYSYNEQFF. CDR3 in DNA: TGCAGTGCTAGACCCGTGACTAGCGGGAGGTACTCCTACAATGAGCAGTTCTTC.

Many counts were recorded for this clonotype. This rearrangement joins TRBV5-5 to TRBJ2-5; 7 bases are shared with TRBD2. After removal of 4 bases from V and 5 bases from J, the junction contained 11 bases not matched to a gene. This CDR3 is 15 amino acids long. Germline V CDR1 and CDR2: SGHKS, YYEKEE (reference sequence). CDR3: CASSPLGGAVETQYF. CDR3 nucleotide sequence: TGTGCCAGCAGCCCCCTGGGAGGGGCGGTCGAGACCCAGTACTTC.

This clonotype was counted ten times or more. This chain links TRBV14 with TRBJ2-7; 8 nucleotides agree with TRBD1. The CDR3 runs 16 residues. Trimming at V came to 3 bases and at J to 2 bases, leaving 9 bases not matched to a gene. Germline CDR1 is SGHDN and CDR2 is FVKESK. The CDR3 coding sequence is TGTGCCAGCAGCCATCTTCAGACAGGGGAAGCCTACGAGCAGTACTTC. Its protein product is CASSHLQTGEAYEQYF. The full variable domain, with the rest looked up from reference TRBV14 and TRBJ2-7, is EAGVTQFPSHSVIEKGQTVTLRCDPISGHDNLYWYRRVMGKEIKFLLHFVKESKQDESGMPNNRFLAERTGGTYSTLKVQPAELEDSGVYFCASSHLQTGEAYEQYFGPGTRLTVT.

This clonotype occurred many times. This chain's CDR3 is CASSSTGGNYGYTF. In nucleotides, the CDR3 is TGTGCCAGCAGTTCGACAGGGGGAAACTATGGCTACACCTTC. The chain joins TRBV28 to TRBJ1-2; 9 bases match TRBD1. Germline CDR1 MDHEN, CDR2 SYDVKM. V dropped 4 bases and J dropped 2; count of bases not matched to a gene: 2. The CDR3 is 14 amino acids.

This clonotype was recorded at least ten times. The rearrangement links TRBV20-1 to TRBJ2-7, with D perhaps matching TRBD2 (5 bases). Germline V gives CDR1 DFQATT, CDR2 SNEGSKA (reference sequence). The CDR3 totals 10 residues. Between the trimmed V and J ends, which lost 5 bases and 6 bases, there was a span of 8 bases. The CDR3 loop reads CSAGGGEQYF. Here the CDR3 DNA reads TGCAGTGCTGGCGGAGGCGAGCAGTACTTC.

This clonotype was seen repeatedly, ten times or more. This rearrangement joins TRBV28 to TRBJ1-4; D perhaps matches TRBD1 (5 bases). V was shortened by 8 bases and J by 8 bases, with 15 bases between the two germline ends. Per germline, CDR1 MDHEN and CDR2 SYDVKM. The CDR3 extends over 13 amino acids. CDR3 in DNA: TGTGCCAGCCGGGACCCCGGGGGGGAAAAACTGTTTTTT. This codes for CASRDPGGEKLFF.

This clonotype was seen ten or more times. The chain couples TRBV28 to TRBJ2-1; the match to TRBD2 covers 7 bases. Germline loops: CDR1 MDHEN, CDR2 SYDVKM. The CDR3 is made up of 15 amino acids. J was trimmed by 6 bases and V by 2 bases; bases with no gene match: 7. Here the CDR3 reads CASSLGGGGSNEQFF. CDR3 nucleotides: TGTGCCAGCAGTTTAGGGGGGGGAGGCTCCAATGAGCAGTTCTTC.

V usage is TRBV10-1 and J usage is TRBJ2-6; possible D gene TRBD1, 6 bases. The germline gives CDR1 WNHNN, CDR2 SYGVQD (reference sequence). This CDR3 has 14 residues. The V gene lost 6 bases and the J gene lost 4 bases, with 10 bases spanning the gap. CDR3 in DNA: TGCGCCAGCAGCGCAGGGGACGGGGCCAACGTCCTGACTTTC. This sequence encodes CASSAGDGANVLTF.

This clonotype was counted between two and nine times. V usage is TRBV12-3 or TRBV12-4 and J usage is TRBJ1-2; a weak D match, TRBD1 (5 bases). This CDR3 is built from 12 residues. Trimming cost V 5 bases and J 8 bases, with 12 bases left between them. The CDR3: CASSTAWDGYTF. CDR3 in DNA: TGTGCCAGCAGTACGGCATGGGACGGCTACACCTTC.

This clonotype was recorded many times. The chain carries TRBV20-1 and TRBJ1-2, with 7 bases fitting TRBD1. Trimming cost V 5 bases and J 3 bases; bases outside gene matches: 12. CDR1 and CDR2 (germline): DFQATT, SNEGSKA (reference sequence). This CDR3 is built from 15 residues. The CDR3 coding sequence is TGCAGTGCTCAAAGGCTGGACAGGATAGACTATGGCTACACCTTC. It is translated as CSAQRLDRIDYGYTF.

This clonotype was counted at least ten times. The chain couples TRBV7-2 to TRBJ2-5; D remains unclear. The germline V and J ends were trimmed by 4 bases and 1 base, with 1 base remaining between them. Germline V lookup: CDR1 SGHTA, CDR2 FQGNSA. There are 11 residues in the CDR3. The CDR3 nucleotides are TGTGCCAGCAGCTCCCAAGAGACCCAGTACTTC. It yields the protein CASSSQETQYF.

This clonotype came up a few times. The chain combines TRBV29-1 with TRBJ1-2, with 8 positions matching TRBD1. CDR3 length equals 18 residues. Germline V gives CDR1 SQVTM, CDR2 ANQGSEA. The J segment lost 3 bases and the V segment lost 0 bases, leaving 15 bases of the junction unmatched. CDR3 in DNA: TGCAGCGTTGAAGATACTTACCCACGACAGGGGCGTGACTATGGCTACACCTTC. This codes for CSVEDTYPRQGRDYGYTF.

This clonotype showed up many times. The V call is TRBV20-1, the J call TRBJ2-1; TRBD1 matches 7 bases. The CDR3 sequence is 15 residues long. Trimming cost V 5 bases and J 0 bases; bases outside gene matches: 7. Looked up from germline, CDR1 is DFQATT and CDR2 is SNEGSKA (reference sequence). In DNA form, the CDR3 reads TGCAGTGCTGGGGCTACAGGGGCCTCCTACAATGAGCAGTTCTTC. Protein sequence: CSAGATGASYNEQFF.

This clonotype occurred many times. The CDR3 DNA is TGTGCCAGCAGCCTACAGGGTACCGCAGATACGCAGTATTTT. Translating it yields CASSLQGTADTQYF. The rearrangement links TRBV7-2 to TRBJ2-3, with D tentatively TRBD1 (6 bases). The CDR3 has 14 amino acids. Germline V lookup: CDR1 SGHTA, CDR2 FQGNSA. V was shortened by 5 bases and J by 4 bases, with 13 bases between the two germline ends.

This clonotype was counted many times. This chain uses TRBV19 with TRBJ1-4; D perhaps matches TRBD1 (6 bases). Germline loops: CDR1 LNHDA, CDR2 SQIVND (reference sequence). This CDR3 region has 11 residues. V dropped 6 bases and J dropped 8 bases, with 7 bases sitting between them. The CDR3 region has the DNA TGTGCCAGTAGAAGGGGGGAAAAACTGTTTTTT. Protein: CASRRGEKLFF.

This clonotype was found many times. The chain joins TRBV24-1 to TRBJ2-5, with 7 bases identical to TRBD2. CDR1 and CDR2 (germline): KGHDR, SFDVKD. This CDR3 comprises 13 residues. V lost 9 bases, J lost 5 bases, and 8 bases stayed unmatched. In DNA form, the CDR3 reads TGTGCCACCGCGGCGGGAGCCGGGGAGACCCAGTACTTC. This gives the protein CATAAGAGETQYF.

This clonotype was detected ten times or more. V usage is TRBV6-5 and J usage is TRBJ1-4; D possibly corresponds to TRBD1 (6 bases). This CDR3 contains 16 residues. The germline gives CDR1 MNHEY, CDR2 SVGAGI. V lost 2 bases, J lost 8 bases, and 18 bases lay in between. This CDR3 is CASSYDGTQAGEKLFF. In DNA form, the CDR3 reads TGTGCCAGCAGTTACGACGGGACACAGGCTGGGGAAAAACTGTTTTTT.